The 10 T cell receptor beta chains below come from one sample, sequenced in a study of cytomegalovirus exposure and HLA in healthy donors. Primers for the PCR totalled 60 Vbeta and 13 Jbeta. Sequenced by immunoSEQ multiplex PCR; TCRdb stores in-frame clones only, minus some. The sample includes tens of thousands of clones, roughly 86% of them seen just once. Sequencing used PBMCs. Every receptor here comes from a man under 40 in good health and CMV-seropositive.

This chain uses TRBV7-2 with TRBJ2-1; TRBD2 matches 8 bases. Germline V CDR1 and CDR2: SGHTA, FQGNSA. Germline trimming cut 2 bases from V and 0 bases from J; bases unmatched to any gene: 6. This CDR3 region has 17 residues. The CDR3: CASSLFLSGVSYNEQFF. The DNA of the CDR3 is TGTGCCAGCAGCTTATTCCTTAGCGGGGTCTCCTACAATGAGCAGTTCTTC. Combining the CDR3 with reference TRBV7-2 and TRBJ2-1 gives the whole variable domain GAGVSQSPSNKVTEKGKDVELRCDPISGHTALYWYRQSLGQGLEFLIYFQGNSAPDKSGLPSDRFSAERTGGSVSTLTIQRTQQEDSAVYLCASSLFLSGVSYNEQFFGPGTRLTVL.

The chain carries TRBV30 and TRBJ2-1; D is ambiguous. Germline values: CDR1 GTSNPN, CDR2 SVGIG (reference sequence). The germline V and J ends were trimmed by 4 bases and 8 bases, with 12 bases remaining between them. The CDR3 is 12 residues long. The CDR3 loop reads CAWIRNSHEQFF. The CDR3 DNA reads TGTGCCTGGATTAGAAATAGTCATGAGCAGTTCTTC. Full variable domain (remainder filled in from reference TRBV30 and TRBJ2-1): SQTIHQWPATLVQPVGSPLSLECTVEGTSNPNLYWYRQAAGRGLQLLFYSVGIGQISSEVPQNLSASRPQDRQFILSSKKLLLSDSGFYLCAWIRNSHEQFFGPGTRLTVL.

This rearrangement joins TRBV10-1 to TRBJ2-1; 8 nucleotides match TRBD2. The CDR3 consists of 14 residues. Germline CDR1 reads WNHNN; CDR2 reads SYGVQD (reference sequence). V gave up 8 bases and J gave up 6 bases; unmatched junction bases: 9. The CDR3 DNA is TGCGCCAGCGGGAGCGGGAGCGGCATCAATGAGCAGTTCTTC. Encoded protein: CASGSGSGINEQFF.

The chain uses TRBV15 and TRBJ2-7; 11 bases are shared with TRBD2. The CDR3 contains 17 residues. CDR1 and CDR2 (germline): LNHNV, YYDKDF (reference sequence). V dropped 4 bases and J dropped 2; count of bases not matched to a gene: 10. CDR3 sequence (DNA): TGTGCCACCAGCACCGCCCGTACTAGCGGGAGTACCTACGAGCAGTACTTC. Protein sequence: CATSTARTSGSTYEQYF.

This clone was recorded once. The chain links TRBV7-9 to TRBJ1-2; D call uncertain. CDR3 length: 13 amino acids. The germline V gene has CDR1 SEHNR and CDR2 FQNEAQ (reference sequence). The V and J ends lost 6 bases and 2 bases respectively, with 10 bases between them. In DNA, the CDR3 is TGTGCCAGCAGTCCAGGTCTAAACTATGGCTACACCTTC. This sequence encodes CASSPGLNYGYTF. The whole variable domain, remainder taken from reference TRBV7-9 and TRBJ1-2, is DTGVSQNPRHKITKRGQNVTFRCDPISEHNRLYWYRQTLGQGPEFLTYFQNEAQLEKSRLLSDRFSAERPKGSFSTLEIQRTEQGDSAMYLCASSPGLNYGYTFGSGTRLTVV.

This chain links TRBV7-9 with TRBJ2-7; 14 nucleotides agree with TRBD2. With 5 bases clipped from V and 4 bases from J, the junction kept 10 bases outside the gene matches. This CDR3 has 17 residues. The germline CDR1 and CDR2 sequences are SEHNR and FQNEAQ (reference sequence). CDR3 residues: CASSPRGTSGRVYEQYF. The CDR3 coding sequence is TGTGCCAGCAGCCCCCGCGGGACTAGCGGGAGAGTGTACGAGCAGTACTTC.

This rearrangement joins TRBV28 to TRBJ1-2; D not certain. The germline gives CDR1 MDHEN, CDR2 SYDVKM. The V end was cut by 7 bases, the J end by 2 bases, with 20 bases between. CDR3 length: 16 amino acids. The CDR3 loop is CASNPLLQTDNYGYTF. CDR3 bases: TGTGCCAGCAACCCCCTACTCCAGACTGACAACTATGGCTACACCTTC.

The chain recombines TRBV11-2 with TRBJ2-2, with D possibly matching TRBD1 (5 bases). The CDR3 extends over 15 amino acids. Germline V gene sequence: CDR1 SGHAT, CDR2 FQNNGV. Trimming took off 1 base at V and 1 base at J, with 7 bases between the two ends. In DNA, the CDR3 is TGTGCCAGCAGCTTAGTGGGGCTGAACACCGGGGAGCTGTTTTTT. Encoded protein: CASSLVGLNTGELFF.

This chain connects TRBV28 to TRBJ1-2, with TRBD1 as a possible D gene (6 bases). The CDR3 loop spans 15 amino acids. Germline assignment: CDR1 MDHEN and CDR2 SYDVKM. V was pared by 6 bases and J by 4 bases, with 18 bases between. CDR3 coding DNA: TGTGCCAGCAGCCAAAACAGGGTCCCACCCTATGGCTACACCTTC. Protein: CASSQNRVPPYGYTF.

The chain links TRBV27 to TRBJ2-1; 9 nucleotides agree with TRBD2. Germline V gene sequence: CDR1 MNHEY, CDR2 SMNVEV (reference sequence). The CDR3 length is 15 residues. J gave up 2 bases and V 5 bases, and 4 bases lay outside the gene matches. The CDR3 DNA reads TGTGCCAGCAGTGCCGGGACTAGCCCCTACAATGAGCAGTTCTTC. This translates into CASSAGTSPYNEQFF.